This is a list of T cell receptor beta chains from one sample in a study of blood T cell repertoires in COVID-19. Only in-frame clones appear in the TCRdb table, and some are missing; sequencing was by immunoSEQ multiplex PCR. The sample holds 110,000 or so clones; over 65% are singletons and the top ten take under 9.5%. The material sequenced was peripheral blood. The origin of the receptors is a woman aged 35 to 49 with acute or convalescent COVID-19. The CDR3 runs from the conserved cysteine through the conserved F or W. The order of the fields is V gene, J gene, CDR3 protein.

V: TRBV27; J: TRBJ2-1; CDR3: CASRSYNEQFF
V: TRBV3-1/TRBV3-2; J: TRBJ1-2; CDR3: CASSQDWRDSYGYTF
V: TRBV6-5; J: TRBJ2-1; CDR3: CASRELAGGPNEQFF
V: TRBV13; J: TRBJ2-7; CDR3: CASSDRDRGLIGTYEQYF
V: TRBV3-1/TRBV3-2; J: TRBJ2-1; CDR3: CASSQLAGGYNEQFF
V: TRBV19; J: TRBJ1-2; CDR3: CASNTGGHYGYTF
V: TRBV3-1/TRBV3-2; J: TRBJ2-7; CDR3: CASTTSKTGIEQYF
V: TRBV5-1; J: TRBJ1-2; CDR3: CASSLHESTGGDGYTF
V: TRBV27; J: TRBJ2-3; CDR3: CASSFRDRGAYTQYF
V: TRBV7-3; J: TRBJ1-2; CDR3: CASSFQGGDYGYTF
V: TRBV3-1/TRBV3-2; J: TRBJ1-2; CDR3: CASSQDPTSYYGYTF
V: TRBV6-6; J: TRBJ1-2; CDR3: CASSSQDRYYGYTF
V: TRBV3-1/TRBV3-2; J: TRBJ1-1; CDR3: CASKGRVNTEAFF
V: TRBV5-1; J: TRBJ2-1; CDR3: CASSLLQAGAYNEQFF
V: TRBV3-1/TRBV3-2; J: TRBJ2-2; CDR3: CASSQGAHATGELFF
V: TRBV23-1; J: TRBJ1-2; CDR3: CASRTGSPTGYTF
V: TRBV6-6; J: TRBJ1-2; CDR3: CASSTDRGRHGYTF
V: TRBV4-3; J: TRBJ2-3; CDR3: CASSRGGLAGDTQYF
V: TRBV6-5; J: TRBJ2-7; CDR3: CASSWRTSDEQYF
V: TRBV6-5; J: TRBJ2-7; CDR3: CASSYRPGARGEQYF
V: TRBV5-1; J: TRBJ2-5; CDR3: CASSLSSSSVQETQYF
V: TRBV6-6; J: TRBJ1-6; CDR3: CASTTGPNSPLHF
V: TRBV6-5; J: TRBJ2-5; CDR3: CASSPSLGGTQYF
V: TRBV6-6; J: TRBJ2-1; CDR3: CASRRGGLYEQFF
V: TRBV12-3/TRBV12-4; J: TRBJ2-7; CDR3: CASSLRGYEQYF
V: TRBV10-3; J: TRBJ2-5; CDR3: CAISEGLAGGLRAETQYF
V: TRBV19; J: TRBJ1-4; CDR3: CASSNGATNEKLFF
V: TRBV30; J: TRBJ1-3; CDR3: CAWSEAGGNSGNTIYF
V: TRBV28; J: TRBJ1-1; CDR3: CASSLGSLNTEAFF
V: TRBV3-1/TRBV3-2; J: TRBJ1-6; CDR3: CASSQDTDSSPLHF
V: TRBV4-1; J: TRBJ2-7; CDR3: CASSQVTGGFYEQYF
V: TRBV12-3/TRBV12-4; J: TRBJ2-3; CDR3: CASGRTGQDTQYF
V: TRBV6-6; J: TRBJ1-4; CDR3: CASSQRPGTGNEKLFF
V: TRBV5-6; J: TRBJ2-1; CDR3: CASSLALNEQFF
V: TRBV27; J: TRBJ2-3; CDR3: CASSRTSTDTQYF